The rows below give T cell receptor beta chains drawn from one sample of a study of cytomegalovirus exposure and HLA in healthy donors. TCRdb keeps only in-frame clones here, not all; method: immunoSEQ multiplex PCR. The profile covers approximately 100,000 clones, with under 80% appearing a single time and about 1.8% taken by the ten largest. The sequencing input was PBMCs. Every receptor here comes from a male donor in good health and CMV-seronegative. Each CDR3 is given with its conserved first and last residue. The D gene is left open where the match is weak. The size entry is marked missing in some rows and otherwise reads once, few, many or a size class.

j_gene,abundance,d_gene,v_gene,len,CDR3nt,CDR3aa
TRBJ1-3,medium-sized,.,TRBV28,14,TGTGCCAGCATTAAGGGAGTCACTGGAAACACCATATATTTT,CASIKGVTGNTIYF
TRBJ2-7,.,.,TRBV27,17,TGTGCCAGCAGTTTATCGGTTATAACTAGCACGGTCGGAGAGCAGTACTTC,CASSLSVITSTVGEQYF
TRBJ1-1,.,.,TRBV5-8,14,TGTGCCAGCAGCAGACCCAGGAGGGGAGGTGAAGCTTTCTTT,CASSRPRRGGEAFF
TRBJ2-7,.,TRBD2,TRBV6-1,18,TGTGCCAGCAGTGCATTGGGGACTAGCGACGCGGCGTCCTACGAGCAGTACTTC,CASSALGTSDAASYEQYF
TRBJ1-2,.,.,TRBV7-3,16,TGTGCCAGCAGCCTCCTTCCCCATTTGGTTCAGTCTGGCTACACCTTC,CASSLLPHLVQSGYTF
TRBJ1-5,.,TRBD1,TRBV7-8,19,TGTGCCAGCAGGCGAGGGGACAGGTTGGGACAGGGGAGTAATCAGCCCCAGCATTTT,CASRRGDRLGQGSNQPQHF
TRBJ1-2,.,.,TRBV27,13,TGTGCCAGCAGTTTAAAAGGGACAAGTGGCTACACCTTC,CASSLKGTSGYTF
TRBJ1-1,.,.,TRBV28,13,TGTGCCAGCAGTTTACAGGGGACCACTGAAGCTTTCTTT,CASSLQGTTEAFF
TRBJ1-2,.,.,TRBV11-3,14,TGTGCCAGCACCCTTCGAAAGTTACCGGATGGCTACACCTTC,CASTLRKLPDGYTF
TRBJ2-7,.,TRBD2,TRBV7-8,18,TGTGCCAGCAGCTTAGGAGGGGGACTAGCGGGAGCCGGTCTCGAGCAGTACTTC,CASSLGGGLAGAGLEQYF
TRBJ2-7,.,.,TRBV6-1,16,TGTGCCAGCAGTGAAGTCTTGGGGTCAGGGTCCAGCGAGCAGTACTTC,CASSEVLGSGSSEQYF
TRBJ2-7,once,.,TRBV13,15,TGTGCCAGCAGCTTCTATTCGGGATCCGGCTACGAGCAGTACTTC,CASSFYSGSGYEQYF
TRBJ1-1,.,TRBD1,TRBV30,14,TGTGCCCGGGACAGGGGGCTGGGGAACACTGAAGCTTTCTTT,CARDRGLGNTEAFF
TRBJ1-3,.,.,TRBV4-3,17,TGCGCCAGCAGCCGCGGCAGACAGCAGACCCGCGGAAACACCATATATTTT,CASSRGRQQTRGNTIYF
TRBJ2-1,.,TRBD1,TRBV29-1,13,TGCAGCGTTGAAGATCTGAAGGGACAGGGGACGTTCTTC,CSVEDLKGQGTFF
TRBJ2-4,.,.,TRBV14,17,TGTGCCAGTAGCCAAGATCTTTCTGTGGAGGGACGGGTCATTCAGTACTTC,CASSQDLSVEGRVIQYF
TRBJ2-1,.,.,TRBV6-6,14,TGTGCCAGCGACGGGACTCCTTCCTACAATGAGCAGTTCTTC,CASDGTPSYNEQFF
TRBJ1-1,few,TRBD1,TRBV6-6,15,TGTGCCAGCAGTTACTCGGGACAGGGGAGGGCTGAAGCTTTCTTT,CASSYSGQGRAEAFF
TRBJ1-1,.,.,TRBV29-1,13,TGCAGCGTTAAGGAGAGCTTTAACACTGAAGCTTTCTTT,CSVKESFNTEAFF
TRBJ1-5,.,.,TRBV5-4,17,TGTGCCAGCAGCCCTCTGCTTACGGGAGAGAGCAATCAGCCCCAGCATTTT,CASSPLLTGESNQPQHF
TRBJ2-7,.,TRBD2,TRBV30,14,TGTGCCTGGAGTTCGGGACTAGCGGAATACGAGCAGTACTTC,CAWSSGLAEYEQYF
TRBJ2-7,.,.,TRBV7-8,13,TGTGCCAGCAGGCCCGATAGGGGTTACGAGCAGTACTTC,CASRPDRGYEQYF
TRBJ2-7,once,TRBD1,TRBV6-5,14,TGTGCCAGCAGTCGGGACAGGCGATTGGAGGAGCAGGACTTC,CASSRDRRLEEQDF
TRBJ2-3,.,TRBD2,TRBV28,20,TGTGCCAGCAGTTCTCCTGGGGGCGGGAGGTACCGAAAAGGCACAGATACGCAGTATTTT,CASSSPGGGRYRKGTDTQYF
TRBJ2-7,few,.,TRBV5-4,14,TGTGCCAGCAGCTTGATGGCAGGGTCTAAGGAGCAGTACTTC,CASSLMAGSKEQYF
TRBJ2-7,.,TRBD1,TRBV4-2,18,TGTGCCAGCAGCCAAGAGCCGGGACAGGGGGCCCAAGCCTACGAGCAGTACTTC,CASSQEPGQGAQAYEQYF
TRBJ2-2,.,.,TRBV28,16,TGTGCCAGCAGTACCTCGTTACGGGGTAACACCGGGGAGCTGTTTTTT,CASSTSLRGNTGELFF
TRBJ2-1,many,TRBD1,TRBV5-5,15,TGTGCCAGCAGCCTGACAGGGGTTGCCTACAATGAGCAGTTCTTC,CASSLTGVAYNEQFF
TRBJ2-1,few,TRBD1,TRBV4-2,19,TGTGCCAGCAGCCAAGGGGACAGGGGGCGAGCGCTTAGGGGCAATGAGCAGTTCTTC,CASSQGDRGRALRGNEQFF
TRBJ1-2,.,.,TRBV27,15,TGTGCCAGCAGTTTTATTGGGCAGCTCAACTATGGCTACACCTTC,CASSFIGQLNYGYTF
TRBJ2-1,.,TRBD1,TRBV27,14,TGTGCCAGCAGTGGGACAGGGTTGGTGGATGAGCAGTTCTTC,CASSGTGLVDEQFF
TRBJ1-1,few,TRBD1,TRBV6-5,13,TGTGCCAGTCGGGACAGGGGTATGAGTGAAGCTTTCTTT,CASRDRGMSEAFF
TRBJ2-7,.,TRBD1,TRBV7-9,17,TGTGCCAGCAGCTTAGGTAGTTGGGGACAGGGAACCTACGAGCAGTACTTC,CASSLGSWGQGTYEQYF
TRBJ2-3,.,TRBD2,TRBV5-1,18,TGCGCCAGCAGCTCGGGACTAGCGGGAGGTAGTAAAACAGATACGCAGTATTTT,CASSSGLAGGSKTDTQYF
TRBJ2-7,.,.,TRBV6-1,13,TGTGCCAGCACGGCGGGTTTCTCCGACGAGCAGTACTTC,CASTAGFSDEQYF
TRBJ1-2,.,.,TRBV29-1,9,TGCAGCGTTCTGCCTACCTACACCTTC,CSVLPTYTF
TRBJ2-7,once,.,TRBV7-2,14,TGTGCCAGCAGCTTAGGGGTGGGGAGCTACGAGCAGTACTTC,CASSLGVGSYEQYF
TRBJ2-7,few,TRBD2,TRBV7-2,14,TGTGCCAGCAGCAGGACTAGCTATTCCTACGAGCAGTACTTC,CASSRTSYSYEQYF
TRBJ2-3,.,.,TRBV9,13,TGTGCCAGCAGCGCGTACTACACAGATACGCAGTATTTT,CASSAYYTDTQYF
TRBJ1-1,.,.,TRBV4-2,14,TGTGCCAGCAGGCCCTCACAGCCAAACACTGAAGCTTTCTTT,CASRPSQPNTEAFF
TRBJ1-1,few,TRBD1,TRBV6-1,13,TGTGCCAGTGGGGACAGGGGGAACACTGAAGCTTTCTTT,CASGDRGNTEAFF
TRBJ2-4,.,TRBD2,TRBV27,14,TGTGCCAGCAGTTTCGATAGCGGGAGAAACATTCAGTACTTC,CASSFDSGRNIQYF
TRBJ1-1,once,.,TRBV29-1,12,TGCAGCGTTGGGCTGATTCACACTGAAGCTTTCTTT,CSVGLIHTEAFF
TRBJ1-3,.,TRBD1,TRBV19,16,TGTGCCAGTAGTATTAGGGACAGGGGATCTGGAAACACCATATATTTT,CASSIRDRGSGNTIYF
TRBJ2-1,once,.,TRBV29-1,15,TGCAGCGTTGAAGATCTCAGCGGCACCTACAATGAGCAGTTCTTC,CSVEDLSGTYNEQFF
TRBJ1-1,once,.,TRBV29-1,14,TGCAGCGCCCGGGGGCGGGGAGGGGAGACTGAAGCTTTCTTT,CSARGRGGETEAFF